Below, 7 T cell receptor beta chains from the same sample are listed, as sequenced in a study of blood T cell repertoires in COVID-19. Profiling relied on immunoSEQ multiplex PCR, and the TCRdb table lists in-frame clones only, not all of them. Of about 88,000 clones listed, nearly 90% are singletons. The specimen sequenced was peripheral blood. The source is an elderly woman with acute or convalescent COVID-19.

The V and J genes are TRBV7-9 and TRBJ1-1, with D hard to call. The CDR3 is 17 residues long. Trimming removed 1 base at V and 3 bases at J, with 18 bases between. Germline lookup yields CDR1 SEHNR and CDR2 FQNEAQ (reference sequence). CDR3 residues: CASSLGLHAGFDTEAFF. The CDR3 DNA is TGTGCCAGCAGCTTAGGACTCCACGCCGGGTTTGACACTGAAGCTTTCTTT.

The V and J genes are TRBV15 and TRBJ1-4; D may be TRBD1 (6 bases). V lost 3 bases and J 5 bases, leaving 19 bases between the germline ends. Germline V gene sequence: CDR1 LNHNV, CDR2 YYDKDF (reference sequence). This CDR3 comprises 17 residues. The CDR3 DNA is TGTGCCACCAGCAGGGTTCCGGACAGTTGGATCAATGAAAAACTGTTTTTT. Its translation is CATSRVPDSWINEKLFF.

The genes are TRBV12-3 or TRBV12-4 and TRBJ1-2; 7 bases fit TRBD1. The CDR3 has 12 amino acids. Germline trimming cut 1 base from V and 8 bases from J; bases unmatched to any gene: 1. CDR3 sequence (DNA): TGTGCCAGCAGTTTAGAGACAGGGGGCTACACCTTC. Amino acids: CASSLETGGYTF.

The chain uses TRBV7-2 and TRBJ2-2, with D tentatively TRBD2 (5 bases). CDR1 and CDR2 (germline): SGHTA, FQGNSA. The CDR3 loop spans 14 amino acids. V was pared by 1 base and J by 7 bases, with 10 bases between. CDR3 coding DNA: TGTGCCAGCAGCTTAGGGGCGGCGGGCGGGGAGCTGTTTTTT. It yields the protein CASSLGAAGGELFF.

The chain carries TRBV7-9 and TRBJ2-3; the D is unclear. This CDR3 spans 11 amino acids. Germline V gene lookup returns CDR1 SEHNR and CDR2 FQNEAQ (reference sequence). V was pared by 1 base and J by 7 bases, with 3 bases between. The CDR3 is CASSLDYTQYF. DNA of the CDR3: TGTGCCAGCAGCTTAGACTATACGCAGTATTTT.

This chain uses TRBV19 with TRBJ2-1; D call uncertain. Trimming removed 4 bases from V and 0 bases from J, with 10 bases in between. The CDR3 totals 15 residues. Germline V gene sequence: CDR1 LNHDA, CDR2 SQIVND (reference sequence). The CDR3 here is CASSTATSSYNEQFF. The DNA of the CDR3 is TGTGCCAGTAGTACAGCGACGAGCTCCTACAATGAGCAGTTCTTC.

V gene TRBV3-1 (or the pseudogene TRBV3-2) combines with J gene TRBJ1-2; D perhaps matches TRBD1 (5 bases). CDR1 and CDR2 from the germline V gene are LGHDT and YNNKEL (reference sequence). V shed 0 bases and J shed 4 bases, with 12 bases lying between them. The CDR3 extends over 15 amino acids. This chain's CDR3 is CASSQDQGFSYGYTF. Written as DNA, the CDR3 is TGTGCCAGCAGCCAAGATCAGGGATTTAGCTATGGCTACACCTTC.